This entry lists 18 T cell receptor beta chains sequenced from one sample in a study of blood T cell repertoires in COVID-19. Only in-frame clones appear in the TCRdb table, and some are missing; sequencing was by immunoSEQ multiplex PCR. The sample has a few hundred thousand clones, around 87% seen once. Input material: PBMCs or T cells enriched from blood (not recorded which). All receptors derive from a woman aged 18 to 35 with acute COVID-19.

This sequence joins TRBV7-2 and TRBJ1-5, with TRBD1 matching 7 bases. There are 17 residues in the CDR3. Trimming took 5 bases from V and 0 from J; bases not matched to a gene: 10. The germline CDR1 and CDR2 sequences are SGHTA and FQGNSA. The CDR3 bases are TGTGCCAGCAGCCTTTCCAGGGGGTCATATAGCAATCAGCCCCAGCATTTT. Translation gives CASSLSRGSYSNQPQHF.

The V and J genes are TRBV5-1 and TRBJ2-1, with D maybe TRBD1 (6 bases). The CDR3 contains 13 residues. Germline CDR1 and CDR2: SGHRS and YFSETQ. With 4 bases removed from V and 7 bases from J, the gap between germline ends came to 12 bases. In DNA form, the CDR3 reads TGCGCCAGCAGCCGAAACCAGGGGAATGAGCAGTTCTTC. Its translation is CASSRNQGNEQFF. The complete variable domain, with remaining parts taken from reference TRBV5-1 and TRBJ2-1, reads KAGVTQTPRYLIKTRGQQVTLSCSPISGHRSVSWYQQTPGQGLQFLFEYFSETQRNKGNFPGRFSGRQFSNSRSEMNVSTLELGDSALYLCASSRNQGNEQFFGPGTRLTVL.

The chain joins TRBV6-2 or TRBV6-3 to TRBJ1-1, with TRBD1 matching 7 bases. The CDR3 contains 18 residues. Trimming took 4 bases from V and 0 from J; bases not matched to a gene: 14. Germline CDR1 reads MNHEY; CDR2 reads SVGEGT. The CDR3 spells CASSSDKGAYFLNTEAFF. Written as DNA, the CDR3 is TGTGCCAGCAGTTCCGATAAGGGGGCGTATTTTTTGAACACTGAAGCTTTCTTT.

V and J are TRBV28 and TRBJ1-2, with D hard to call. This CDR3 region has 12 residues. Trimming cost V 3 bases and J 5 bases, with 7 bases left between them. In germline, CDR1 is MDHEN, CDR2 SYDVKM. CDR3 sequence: CASSLRKYGYTF. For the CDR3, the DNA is TGTGCCAGCAGTTTGAGAAAGTATGGCTACACCTTC.

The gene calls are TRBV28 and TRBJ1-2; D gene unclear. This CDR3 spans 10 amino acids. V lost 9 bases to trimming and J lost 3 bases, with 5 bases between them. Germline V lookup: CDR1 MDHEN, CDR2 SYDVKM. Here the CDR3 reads CASGDYGYTF. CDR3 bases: TGTGCCAGTGGAGACTATGGCTACACCTTC.

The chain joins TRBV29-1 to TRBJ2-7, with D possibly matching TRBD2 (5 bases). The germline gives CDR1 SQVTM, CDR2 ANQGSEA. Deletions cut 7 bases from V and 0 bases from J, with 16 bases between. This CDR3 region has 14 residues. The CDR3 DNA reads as TGCAGCGCAGGTGGACTTGGCTTCTCCTACGAGCAGTACTTC. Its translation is CSAGGLGFSYEQYF.

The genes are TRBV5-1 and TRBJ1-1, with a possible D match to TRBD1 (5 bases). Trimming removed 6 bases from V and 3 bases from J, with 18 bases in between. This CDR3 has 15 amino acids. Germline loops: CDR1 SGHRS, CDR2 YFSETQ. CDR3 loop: CASTLDGRGDTEAFF. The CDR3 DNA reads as TGCGCCAGCACCCTGGACGGGAGAGGGGACACTGAAGCTTTCTTT.

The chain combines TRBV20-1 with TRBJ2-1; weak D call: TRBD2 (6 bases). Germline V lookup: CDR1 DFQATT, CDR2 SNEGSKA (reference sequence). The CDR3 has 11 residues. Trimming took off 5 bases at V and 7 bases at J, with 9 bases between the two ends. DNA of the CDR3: TGCAGTGCTGAGACTAGAAATGAGCAGTTCTTC. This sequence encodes CSAETRNEQFF.

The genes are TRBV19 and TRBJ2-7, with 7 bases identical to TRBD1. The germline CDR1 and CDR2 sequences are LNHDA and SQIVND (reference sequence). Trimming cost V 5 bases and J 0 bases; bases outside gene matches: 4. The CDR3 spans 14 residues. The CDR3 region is CASSATGPSYEQYF. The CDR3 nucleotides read TGTGCCAGTAGTGCGACAGGGCCCTCCTACGAGCAGTACTTC.

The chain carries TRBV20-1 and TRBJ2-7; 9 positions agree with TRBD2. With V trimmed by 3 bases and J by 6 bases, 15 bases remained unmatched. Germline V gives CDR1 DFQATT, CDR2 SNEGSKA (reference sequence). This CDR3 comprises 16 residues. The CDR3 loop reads CSASTAGGPYITEQYF. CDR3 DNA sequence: TGCAGTGCTAGTACGGCGGGAGGGCCGTATATTACCGAGCAGTACTTC.

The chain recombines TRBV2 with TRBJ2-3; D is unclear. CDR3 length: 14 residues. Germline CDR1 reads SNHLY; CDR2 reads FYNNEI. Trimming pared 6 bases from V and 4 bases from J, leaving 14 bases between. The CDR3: CASRPQEAADTQYF. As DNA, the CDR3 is TGTGCCAGCAGACCTCAAGAGGCCGCAGATACGCAGTATTTT.

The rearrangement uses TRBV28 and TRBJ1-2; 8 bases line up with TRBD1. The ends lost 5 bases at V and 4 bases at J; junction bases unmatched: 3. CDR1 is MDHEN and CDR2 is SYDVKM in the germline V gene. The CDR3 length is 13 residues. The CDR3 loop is CASSPDRGYGYTF. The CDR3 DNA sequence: TGTGCCAGCAGTCCTGACAGGGGCTATGGCTACACCTTC.

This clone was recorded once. CDR3 protein: CASSVSGGLSTDTQYF. The CDR3 nucleotides read TGTGCCAGCAGCGTGAGCGGGGGACTAAGCACAGATACGCAGTATTTT. This rearrangement joins TRBV9 to TRBJ2-3; TRBD2 aligns across 8 bases. J gave up 0 bases and V 2 bases, and 5 bases lay outside the gene matches. This CDR3 has 16 amino acids. CDR1 is SGDLS, CDR2 YYNGEE, per germline.

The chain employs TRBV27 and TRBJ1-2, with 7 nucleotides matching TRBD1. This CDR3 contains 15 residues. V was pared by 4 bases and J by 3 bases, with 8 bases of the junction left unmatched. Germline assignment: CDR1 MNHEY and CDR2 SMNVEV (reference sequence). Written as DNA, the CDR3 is TGTGCCAGCAGTTACGGTAGTGGGACAGACTATGGCTACACCTTC. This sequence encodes CASSYGSGTDYGYTF.

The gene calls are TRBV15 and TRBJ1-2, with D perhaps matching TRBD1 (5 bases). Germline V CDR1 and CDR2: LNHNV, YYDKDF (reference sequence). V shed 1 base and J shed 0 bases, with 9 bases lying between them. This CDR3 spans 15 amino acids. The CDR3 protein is CATSRADTSNYGYTF. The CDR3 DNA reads TGTGCCACCAGCAGAGCGGACACCTCTAACTATGGCTACACCTTC.

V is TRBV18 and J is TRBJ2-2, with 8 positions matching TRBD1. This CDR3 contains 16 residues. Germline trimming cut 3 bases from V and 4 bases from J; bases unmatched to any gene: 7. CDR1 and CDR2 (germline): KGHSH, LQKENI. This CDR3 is CASSPATGGITGELFF. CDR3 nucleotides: TGTGCCAGCTCACCGGCTACAGGGGGGATCACCGGGGAGCTGTTTTTT.

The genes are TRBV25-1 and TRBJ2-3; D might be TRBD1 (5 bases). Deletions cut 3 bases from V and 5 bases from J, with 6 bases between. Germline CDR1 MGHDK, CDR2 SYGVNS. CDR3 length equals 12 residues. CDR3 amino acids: CASSDREDTQYF. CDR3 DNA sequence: TGTGCCAGCAGTGACAGGGAAGATACGCAGTATTTT.

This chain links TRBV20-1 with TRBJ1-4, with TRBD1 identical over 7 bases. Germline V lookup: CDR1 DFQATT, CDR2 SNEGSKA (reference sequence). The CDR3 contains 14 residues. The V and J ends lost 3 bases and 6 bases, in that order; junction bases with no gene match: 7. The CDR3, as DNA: TGCAGTGCTAGTAAGGGGGCGCCTGATGAAAAACTGTTTTTT. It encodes CSASKGAPDEKLFF.